A single sample gave rise to the 14 T cell receptor beta chains below, sequenced in a study of vaccination and CD4 T cells after COVID-19. Treatment reported: roughly ten-day PBMC culture with coronavirus spike peptide pools or control peptides (ViraFEST assay). Sequencing of cultured CD4+ T cell DNA used the Oncomine TCR Beta short-read assay. MiXCR, applied by TCRdb to the PCR reads, yields one record per CDR3 protein. This sample has around 18,000 distinct CDR3 sequences, with 57% found just once. These receptors have no identified antigens. Input material: CD4+ T cells from blood, cultured in vitro. All receptors come from a human donor who had recovered from COVID-19.

The V gene is TRBV2, the J gene TRBJ1-5; D is perhaps TRBD1 (6 bases). V lost 6 bases, J lost 5 bases, and 11 bases lay in between. This CDR3 region has 13 residues. Germline CDR1 SNHLY, CDR2 FYNNEI. Here the CDR3 reads CASRRDTDQPQHF. DNA of the CDR3: TGTGCCAGCAGACGGGACACGGATCAGCCCCAGCATTTT.

The rearrangement joins TRBV11-2 to TRBJ2-3; the match to TRBD2 covers 7 bases. Germline V lookup: CDR1 SGHAT, CDR2 FQNNGV. There are 13 residues in the CDR3. V was clipped by 4 bases and J by 4 bases; unmatched bases: 2. The DNA for the CDR3 is TGTGCCAGCAGCTCCGCGGGAGCAGATACGCAGTATTTT. Translating it yields CASSSAGADTQYF. Supplemented by reference TRBV11-2 and TRBJ2-3, the full variable domain reads EAGVAQSPRYKIIEKRQSVAFWCNPISGHATLYWYQQILGQGPKLLIQFQNNGVVDDSQLPKDRFSAERLKGVDSTLKIQPAKLEDSAVYLCASSSAGADTQYFGPGTRLTVL.

This clonotype was counted between two and nine times. The chain is built from TRBV2 and TRBJ2-1; 13 bases agree with TRBD2. The germline CDR1 and CDR2 sequences are SNHLY and FYNNEI. This CDR3 is 17 amino acids long. The V and J ends lost 6 bases and 1 base, in that order; junction bases with no gene match: 6. CDR3 sequence: CASRRTSGSTSYNEQFF. The DNA of the CDR3 is TGTGCCAGCAGGCGGACTAGCGGGAGTACGTCCTACAATGAGCAGTTCTTC.

In DNA form, the CDR3 reads TGCAGTGCTCCGGACAGGGGGCTTGAAAAACTGTTTTTT. This translates into CSAPDRGLEKLFF. This rearrangement joins TRBV20-1 to TRBJ1-4; 11 bases agree with TRBD1. This CDR3 is built from 13 residues. From germline, CDR1 is DFQATT and CDR2 SNEGSKA (reference sequence). V trimming: 5 bases; J trimming: 7 bases; junction bases outside the gene matches: 3.

The CDR3 DNA follows: TGCGCCAGCAGCCAAGGGGAAATAGGCCATCCGAACACCGGGGAGCTGTTTTTT. Its translation: CASSQGEIGHPNTGELFF. The rearrangement uses TRBV4-1 and TRBJ2-2, with unresolved D. With 1 base removed from V and 0 bases from J, the gap between germline ends came to 15 bases. The germline gives CDR1 MGHRA, CDR2 YSYEKL. The CDR3 has 18 amino acids.

V is TRBV3-1 and J is TRBJ1-5; the match to TRBD1 covers 9 bases. With 0 bases clipped from V and 6 bases from J, the junction kept 9 bases outside the gene matches. Germline assignment: CDR1 LGHDT and CDR2 YNNKEL (reference sequence). This CDR3 is built from 17 residues. The CDR3 sequence is CASSQERTGALGQPQHF. In DNA, the CDR3 is TGTGCCAGCAGCCAAGAAAGGACAGGGGCATTAGGTCAGCCCCAGCATTTT.

This clonotype is deemed large (0.1 to 1%). The chain recombines TRBV20-1 with TRBJ2-1; possibly TRBD1 or TRBD2 for D (5 bases each). Germline CDR1 reads DFQATT; CDR2 reads SNEGSKA (reference sequence). V was pared by 3 bases and J by 1 base, with 13 bases between. This CDR3 contains 15 residues. CDR3 region: CSASSGGASYNEQFF. CDR3 nucleotide sequence: TGCAGTGCTAGTTCTGGGGGAGCGTCCTACAATGAGCAGTTCTTC.

The genes are TRBV7-2 and TRBJ2-7; D is unresolved. The CDR3 is 15 residues long. The V end lost 4 bases, the J end lost 0 bases, and 13 bases lay between the germline ends. The germline V gene has CDR1 SGHTA and CDR2 FQGNSA. CDR3 DNA: TGTGCCAGCAGCTCTCGACCCGGAGACTCCTACGAGCAGTACTTC. It is translated as CASSSRPGDSYEQYF.

This clonotype was observed a handful of times. The V and J genes are TRBV27 and TRBJ2-3, with unresolved D. The CDR3 extends over 17 amino acids. The germline gives CDR1 MNHEY, CDR2 SMNVEV (reference sequence). Trimming took off 2 bases at V and 6 bases at J, with 21 bases between the two ends. The CDR3 loop is CASSLSPPASNGDTQYF. The CDR3 region has the DNA TGTGCCAGCAGTTTAAGCCCCCCGGCCTCCAATGGGGATACGCAGTATTTT.

The DNA for the CDR3 is TGTGCCAGCAGCTTAGGGCGCGGACTAGCGGGAGGGAAGGAGCAGTTCTTC. Translated, it gives CASSLGRGLAGGKEQFF. V is TRBV7-4 and J is TRBJ2-1; 15 nucleotides align to TRBD2. This CDR3 comprises 17 residues. The germline gives CDR1 SGHVT, CDR2 SQSDAQ. With V trimmed by 1 base and J by 10 bases, 8 bases remained unmatched.

This clonotype came up a few times. The rearrangement uses TRBV6-1 and TRBJ1-5; 11 nucleotides line up with TRBD1. CDR3 length equals 16 residues. After removal of 6 bases from V and 5 bases from J, the junction contained 9 bases not matched to a gene. CDR1 is MNHNS, CDR2 SASEGT, per germline. The CDR3 bases are TGTGCCAGCAGGGACCCCGGGACAGGGGGTTATCAGCCCCAGCATTTT. This translates into CASRDPGTGGYQPQHF.

This sequence joins TRBV6-1 and TRBJ1-2; D not certain. V dropped 1 base and J dropped 5 bases, with 5 bases sitting between them. Germline V gene lookup returns CDR1 MNHNS and CDR2 SASEGT. The CDR3 covers 12 residues. Written as DNA, the CDR3 is TGTGCCAGCAGTGAAGGCAGTTATGGCTACACCTTC. It codes for CASSEGSYGYTF.

This clonotype was seen a handful of times. The chain links TRBV9 to TRBJ2-1; TRBD2 is a possible D gene (6 bases). Trimming removed 0 bases at V and 0 bases at J, with 13 bases between. Per germline, CDR1 SGDLS and CDR2 YYNGEE. This CDR3 region has 17 residues. Here the CDR3 reads CASSVGEVGSSYNEQFF. DNA for the CDR3: TGTGCCAGCAGCGTAGGAGAGGTCGGGAGCTCCTACAATGAGCAGTTCTTC.

J is TRBJ2-3 and V is TRBV6-4; either TRBD1 or TRBD2 may supply D (5 bases each). V lost 2 bases, J lost 1 base, and 7 bases lay in between. Germline V lookup: CDR1 MRHNA, CDR2 SNTAGT. CDR3 length equals 14 residues. CDR3 loop: CASSDGGGTDTQYF. The CDR3 DNA is TGTGCCAGCAGTGACGGGGGAGGCACAGATACGCAGTATTTT.